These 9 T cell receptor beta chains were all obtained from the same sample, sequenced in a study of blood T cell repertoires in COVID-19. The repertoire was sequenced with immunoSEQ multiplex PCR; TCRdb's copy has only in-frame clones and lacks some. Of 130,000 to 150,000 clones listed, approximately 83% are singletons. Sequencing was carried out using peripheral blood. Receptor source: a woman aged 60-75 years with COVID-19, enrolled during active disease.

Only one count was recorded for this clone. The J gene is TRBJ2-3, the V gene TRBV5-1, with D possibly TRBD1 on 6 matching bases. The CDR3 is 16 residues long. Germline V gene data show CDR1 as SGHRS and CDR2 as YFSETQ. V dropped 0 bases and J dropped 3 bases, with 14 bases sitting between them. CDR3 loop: CASSLVPGAGTDTQYF. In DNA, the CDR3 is TGCGCCAGCAGCTTGGTCCCAGGGGCTGGGACAGATACGCAGTATTTT.

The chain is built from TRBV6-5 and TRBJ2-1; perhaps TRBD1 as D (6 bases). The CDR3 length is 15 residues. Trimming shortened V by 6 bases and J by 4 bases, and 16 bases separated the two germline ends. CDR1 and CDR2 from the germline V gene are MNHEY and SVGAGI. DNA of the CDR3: TGTGCCAGCAGCCCCACAGGGTTGGGATACAATGAGCAGTTCTTC. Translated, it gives CASSPTGLGYNEQFF.

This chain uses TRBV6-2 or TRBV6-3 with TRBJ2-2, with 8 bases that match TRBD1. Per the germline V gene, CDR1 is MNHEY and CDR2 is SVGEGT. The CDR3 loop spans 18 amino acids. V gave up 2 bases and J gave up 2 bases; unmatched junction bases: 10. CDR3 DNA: TGTGCCAGCAGTTACCCTACAGGGACAGGACTAAACACCGGGGAGCTGTTTTTT. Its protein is CASSYPTGTGLNTGELFF.

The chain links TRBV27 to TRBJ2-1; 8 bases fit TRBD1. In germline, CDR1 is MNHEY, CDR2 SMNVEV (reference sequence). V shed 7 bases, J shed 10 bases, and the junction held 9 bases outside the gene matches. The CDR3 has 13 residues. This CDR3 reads CASTRGQGLEQFF. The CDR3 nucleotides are TGTGCCAGCACCCGCGGACAGGGCTTGGAGCAGTTCTTC.

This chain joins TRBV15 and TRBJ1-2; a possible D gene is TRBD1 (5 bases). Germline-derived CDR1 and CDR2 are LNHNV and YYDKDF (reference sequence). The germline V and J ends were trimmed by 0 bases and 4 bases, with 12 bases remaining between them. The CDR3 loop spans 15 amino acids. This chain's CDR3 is CATSRDLQGSYGYTF. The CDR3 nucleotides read TGTGCCACCAGCAGAGATCTGCAGGGAAGCTATGGCTACACCTTC. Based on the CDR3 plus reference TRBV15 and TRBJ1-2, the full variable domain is DAMVIQNPRYQVTQFGKPVTLSCSQTLNHNVMYWYQQKSSQAPKLLFHYYDKDFNNEADTPDNFQSRRPNTSFCFLDIRSPGLGDTAMYLCATSRDLQGSYGYTFGSGTRLTVV.

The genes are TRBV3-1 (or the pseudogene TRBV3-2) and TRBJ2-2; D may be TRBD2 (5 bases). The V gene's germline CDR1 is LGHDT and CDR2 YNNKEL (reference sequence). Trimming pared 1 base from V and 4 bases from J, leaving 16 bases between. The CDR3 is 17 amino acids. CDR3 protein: CASSQGVRGIGTGELFF. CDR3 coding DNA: TGTGCCAGCAGCCAAGGGGTCCGAGGGATCGGCACCGGGGAGCTGTTTTTT.

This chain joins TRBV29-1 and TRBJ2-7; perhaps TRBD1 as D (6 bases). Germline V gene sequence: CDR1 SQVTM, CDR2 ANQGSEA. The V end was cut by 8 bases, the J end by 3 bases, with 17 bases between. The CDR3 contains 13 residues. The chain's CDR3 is CSPRGGPGYEQYF. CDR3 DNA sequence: TGCAGCCCACGTGGGGGCCCCGGCTACGAGCAGTACTTC.

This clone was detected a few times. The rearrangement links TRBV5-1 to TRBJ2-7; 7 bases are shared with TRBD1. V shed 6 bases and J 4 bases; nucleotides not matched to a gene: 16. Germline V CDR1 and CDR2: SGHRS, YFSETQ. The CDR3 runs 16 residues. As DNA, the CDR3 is TGCGCCAGCACCGTCGCCGGGACAGACAACGGGTACGAGCAGTACTTC. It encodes CASTVAGTDNGYEQYF.

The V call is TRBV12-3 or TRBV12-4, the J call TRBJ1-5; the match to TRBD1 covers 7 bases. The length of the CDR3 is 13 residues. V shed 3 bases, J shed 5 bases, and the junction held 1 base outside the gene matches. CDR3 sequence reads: CASSLRGHQPQHF. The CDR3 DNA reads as TGTGCCAGCAGTTTGAGGGGGCATCAGCCCCAGCATTTT.